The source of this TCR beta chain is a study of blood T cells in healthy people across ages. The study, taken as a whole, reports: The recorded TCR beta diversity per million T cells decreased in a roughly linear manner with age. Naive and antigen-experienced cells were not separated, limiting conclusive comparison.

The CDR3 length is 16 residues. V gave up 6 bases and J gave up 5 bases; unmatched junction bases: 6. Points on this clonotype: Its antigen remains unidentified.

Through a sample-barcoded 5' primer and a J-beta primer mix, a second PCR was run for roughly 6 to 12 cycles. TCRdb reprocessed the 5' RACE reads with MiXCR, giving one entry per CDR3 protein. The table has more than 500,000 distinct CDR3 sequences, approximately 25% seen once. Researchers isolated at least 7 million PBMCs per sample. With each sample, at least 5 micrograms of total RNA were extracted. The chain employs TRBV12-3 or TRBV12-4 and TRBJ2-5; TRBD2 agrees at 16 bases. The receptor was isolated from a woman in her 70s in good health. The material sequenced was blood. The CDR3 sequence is CASSPGTSGGVETQYF. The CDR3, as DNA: TGTGCCAGCAGCCCCGGGACTAGCGGGGGGGTTGAGACCCAGTACTTC.